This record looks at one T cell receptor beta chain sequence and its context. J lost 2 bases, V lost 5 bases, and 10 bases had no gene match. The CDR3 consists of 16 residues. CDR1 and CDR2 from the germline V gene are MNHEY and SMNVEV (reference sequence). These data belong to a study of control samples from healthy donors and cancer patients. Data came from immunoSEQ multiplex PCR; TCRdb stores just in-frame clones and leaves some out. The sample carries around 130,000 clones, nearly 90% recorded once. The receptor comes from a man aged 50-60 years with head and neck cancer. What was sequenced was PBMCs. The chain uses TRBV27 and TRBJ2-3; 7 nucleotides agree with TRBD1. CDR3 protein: CASSERDRFNTDTQYF. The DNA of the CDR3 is TGTGCCAGCAGTGAAAGGGACAGATTTAACACAGATACGCAGTATTTT.